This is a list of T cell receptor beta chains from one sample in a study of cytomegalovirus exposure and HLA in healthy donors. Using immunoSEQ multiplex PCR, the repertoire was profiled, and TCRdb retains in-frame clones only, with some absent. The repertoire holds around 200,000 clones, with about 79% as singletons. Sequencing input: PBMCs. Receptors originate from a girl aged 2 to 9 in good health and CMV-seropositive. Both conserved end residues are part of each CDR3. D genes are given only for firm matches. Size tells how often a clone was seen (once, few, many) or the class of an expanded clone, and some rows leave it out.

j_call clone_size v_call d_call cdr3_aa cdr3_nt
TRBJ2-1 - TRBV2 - CASSVYNEQFF TGTGCCAGCAGTGTATACAATGAGCAGTTCTTC
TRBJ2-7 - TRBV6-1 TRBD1 CASQDRASYEQYF TGTGCCAGCCAGGACAGGGCTTCCTACGAGCAGTACTTC
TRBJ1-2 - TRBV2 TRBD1 CASKQGAYYGYTF TGTGCCAGCAAGCAGGGGGCATACTATGGCTACACCTTC
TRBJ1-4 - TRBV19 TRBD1 CASSRGQGAGKLFF TGTGCCAGTAGTCGCGGCCAGGGGGCTGGAAAACTGTTTTTT
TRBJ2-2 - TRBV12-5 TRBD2 CASGSGGDGSGELFF TGTGCTAGTGGTTCGGGAGGGGATGGATCCGGGGAGCTGTTTTTT
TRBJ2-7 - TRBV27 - CASSLSSGAYEQYF TGTGCCAGCAGTTTATCGTCGGGAGCTTACGAGCAGTACTTC
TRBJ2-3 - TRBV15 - CATAAGAGTDTQYF TGTGCCACGGCCGCAGGGGCTGGGACAGATACGCAGTATTTT
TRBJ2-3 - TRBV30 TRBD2 CAGSAGGYLDTQYF TGTGCCGGCTCAGCGGGAGGTTATCTAGATACGCAGTATTTT
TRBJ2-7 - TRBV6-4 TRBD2 CASSTGTSGPYEQYF TGTGCCAGCAGTACCGGGACTAGCGGTCCCTACGAGCAGTACTTC
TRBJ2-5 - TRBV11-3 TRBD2 CASSLDEGFGLAGDETQYF TGTGCCAGCAGCTTAGATGAGGGTTTCGGTCTAGCGGGAGACGAGACCCAGTACTTC
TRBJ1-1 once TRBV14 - CASSQVRKNTEAFF TGTGCCAGCAGCCAAGTGAGAAAGAACACTGAAGCTTTCTTT
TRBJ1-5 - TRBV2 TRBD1 CASSSSFTGVTRSQPQHF TGTGCCAGCAGCAGCTCGTTCACAGGGGTAACACGGAGTCAGCCCCAGCATTTT
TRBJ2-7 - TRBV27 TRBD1 CASSPRTGLGEQYF TGTGCCAGCAGTCCCCGGACAGGGTTGGGGGAGCAGTACTTC
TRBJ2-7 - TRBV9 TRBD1 CASSTTGVGEQYF TGTGCCAGCAGCACGACAGGGGTGGGCGAGCAGTACTTC
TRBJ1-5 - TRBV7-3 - CASSLIPGGPQHF TGTGCCAGCAGCTTAATTCCCGGCGGGCCCCAGCATTTT
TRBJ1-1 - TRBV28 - CASRRSMNTEAFF TGTGCCAGCAGAAGAAGCATGAACACTGAAGCTTTCTTT
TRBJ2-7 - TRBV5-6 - CASSLGTGEQYF TGTGCCAGCAGCTTGGGTACGGGCGAGCAGTACTTC
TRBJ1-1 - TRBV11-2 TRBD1 CASSSGYGTVNTEAFF TGTGCCAGCAGCTCTGGTTACGGGACAGTGAACACTGAAGCTTTCTTT
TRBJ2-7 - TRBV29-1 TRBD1 CSAFRPKGTGGDEQYF TGCAGCGCCTTTCGTCCCAAAGGGACAGGGGGCGACGAGCAGTACTTC
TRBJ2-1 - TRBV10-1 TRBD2 CASSGLAGGPNEQFF TGCGCCAGCAGTGGTCTAGCGGGAGGGCCCAATGAGCAGTTCTTC
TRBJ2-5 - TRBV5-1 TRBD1 CASSSDGQGPQETQYF TGCGCCAGCAGCTCCGACGGACAGGGGCCCCAAGAGACCCAGTACTTC
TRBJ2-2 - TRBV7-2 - CASSSTPGLTGELFF TGTGCCAGCAGCAGTACCCCGGGACTCACCGGGGAGCTGTTTTTT
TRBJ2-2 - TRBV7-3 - CASSLKLPGELFF TGTGCCAGCAGCTTAAAACTCCCCGGGGAGCTGTTTTTT
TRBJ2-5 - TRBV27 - CASSSLDRKETQYF TGTGCCAGCAGTTCCTTAGACAGGAAAGAGACCCAGTACTTC
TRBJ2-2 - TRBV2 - CASRSATGELFF TGTGCCAGCAGGAGCGCGACCGGGGAGCTGTTTTTT
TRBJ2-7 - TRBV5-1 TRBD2 CASSLVTSGGPVEQYF TGCGCCAGCAGCTTGGTAACTAGCGGGGGACCAGTGGAGCAGTACTTC
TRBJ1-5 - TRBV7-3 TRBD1 CASSLSPSVNLGTGDSNQPQHF TGTGCCAGCAGCTTAAGCCCTTCGGTCAACTTGGGGACAGGGGATAGCAATCAGCCCCAGCATTTT
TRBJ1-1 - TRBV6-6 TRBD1 CASGKDRQGLAFF TGTGCCAGTGGTAAGGACAGGCAGGGTTTAGCTTTCTTT
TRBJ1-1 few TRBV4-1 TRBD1 CASSQEDRLDTEAFF TGCGCCAGCAGCCAAGAGGACAGGCTAGACACTGAAGCTTTCTTT
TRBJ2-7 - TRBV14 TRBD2 CASSQNRRTSRNEQYF TGTGCCAGCAGCCAAAATCGGCGGACTAGTCGGAACGAGCAGTACTTC
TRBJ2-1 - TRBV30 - CAWSLALDEQFF TGTGCCTGGAGTCTAGCGTTGGATGAGCAGTTCTTC
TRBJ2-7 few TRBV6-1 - CASSERAGLYEQYF TGTGCCAGCAGTGAAAGGGCAGGGCTCTACGAGCAGTACTTC
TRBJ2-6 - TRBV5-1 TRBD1 CASSDRGSGANVLTF TGCGCCAGCAGCGACAGGGGTTCTGGGGCCAACGTCCTGACTTTC
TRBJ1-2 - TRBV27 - CASALWGDSGYTF TGTGCCAGCGCCCTCTGGGGGGATTCTGGCTACACCTTC
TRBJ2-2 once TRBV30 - CAWSTVTGELFF TGTGCCTGGAGTACGGTCACCGGGGAGCTGTTTTTT
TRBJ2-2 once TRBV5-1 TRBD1 CASRDRDITGELFF TGCGCCAGCAGAGACAGGGACATCACCGGGGAGCTGTTTTTT
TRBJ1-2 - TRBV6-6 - CASSSGGRYGYTF TGTGCCAGCAGTTCCGGGGGACGCTATGGCTACACCTTC
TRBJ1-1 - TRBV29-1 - CSVVRGLNTEAFF TGCAGCGTGGTACGGGGTCTAAACACTGAAGCTTTCTTT
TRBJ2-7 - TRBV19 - CAIGPYEQYF TGTGCCATTGGGCCTTACGAGCAGTACTTC
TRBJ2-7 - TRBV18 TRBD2 CASSPGGRIYEQYF TGTGCCAGCTCACCGGGCGGGAGAATTTACGAGCAGTACTTC
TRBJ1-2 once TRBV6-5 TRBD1 CASSATGGRVDGYTF TGTGCCAGCAGTGCCACAGGGGGCAGGGTAGACGGCTACACCTTC
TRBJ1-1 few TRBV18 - CASSREAGTGATAAFF TGTGCCAGCTCACGAGAAGCCGGGACGGGAGCAACCGCAGCTTTCTTT
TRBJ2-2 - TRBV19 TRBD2 CASSIAAGGPRTGELFF TGTGCCAGTAGTATCGCAGCGGGAGGGCCGCGCACCGGGGAGCTGTTTTTT
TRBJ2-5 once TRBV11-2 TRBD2 CASSQRWREGEGETQYF TGTGCCAGCAGCCAAAGGTGGCGGGAGGGGGAAGGGGAGACCCAGTACTTC
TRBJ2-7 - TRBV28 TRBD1 CASRVQGVGEQYF TGTGCCAGCAGGGTACAGGGGGTGGGTGAGCAGTACTTC
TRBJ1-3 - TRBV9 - CASSPTTASSGNTIYF TGTGCCAGCAGCCCGACGACAGCGAGCTCTGGAAACACCATATATTTT
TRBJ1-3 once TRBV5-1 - CASSLGSSGNTIYF TGCGCCAGCAGTCTCGGGAGCTCTGGAAACACCATATATTTT
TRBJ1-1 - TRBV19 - CASSIGRNTEAFF TGTGCCAGTAGTATAGGCAGAAACACTGAAGCTTTCTTT
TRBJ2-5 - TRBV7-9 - CSSSSSGRGRYRTQYF TGTTCCAGCAGCTCCTCGGGCAGGGGTCGTTATAGGACCCAGTACTTC
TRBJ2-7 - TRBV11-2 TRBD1 CASSTGRGRLTPYEQYF TGTGCCAGCAGTACTGGTAGGGGGCGGCTTACGCCCTACGAGCAGTACTTC
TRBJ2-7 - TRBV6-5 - CASRTGTGSYEQYF TGTGCCAGTCGGACCGGGACTGGGAGCTACGAGCAGTACTTC
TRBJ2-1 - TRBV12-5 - CASGLHLVRVNEQFF TGTGCTAGTGGTTTGCACCTCGTTCGGGTCAATGAGCAGTTCTTC
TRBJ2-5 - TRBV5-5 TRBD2 CASSLGGGLETQYF TGTGCCAGCAGCTTGGGGGGGGGTTTAGAGACCCAGTACTTC